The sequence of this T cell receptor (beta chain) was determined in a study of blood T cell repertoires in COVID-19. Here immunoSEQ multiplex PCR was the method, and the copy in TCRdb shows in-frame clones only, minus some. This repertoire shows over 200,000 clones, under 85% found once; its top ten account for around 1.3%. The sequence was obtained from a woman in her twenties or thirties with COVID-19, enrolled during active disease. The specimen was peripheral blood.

CDR3 amino acids: CSVGQVADEQYF. For the CDR3, the DNA is TGCAGCGTTGGGCAGGTAGCGGACGAGCAGTACTTC. V gene TRBV29-1 combines with J gene TRBJ2-7, with D perhaps TRBD2 (6 bases). The CDR3 loop spans 12 amino acids. CDR1 SQVTM and CDR2 ANQGSEA come from the germline V gene. V lost 4 bases and J 5 bases, leaving 12 bases between the germline ends.